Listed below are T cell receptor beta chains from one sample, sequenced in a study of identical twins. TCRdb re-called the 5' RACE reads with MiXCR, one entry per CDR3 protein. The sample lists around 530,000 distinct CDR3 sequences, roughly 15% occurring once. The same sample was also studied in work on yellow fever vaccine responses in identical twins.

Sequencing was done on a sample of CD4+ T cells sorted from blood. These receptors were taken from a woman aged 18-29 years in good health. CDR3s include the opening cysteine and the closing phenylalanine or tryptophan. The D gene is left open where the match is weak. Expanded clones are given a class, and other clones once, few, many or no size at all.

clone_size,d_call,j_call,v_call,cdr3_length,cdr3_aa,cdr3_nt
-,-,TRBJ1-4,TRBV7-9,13,CAGGGGTNEKLFF,TGTGCCGGCGGGGGAGGAACTAATGAAAAACTGTTTTTT
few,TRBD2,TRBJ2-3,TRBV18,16,CASSPLPSGSTDTQYF,TGTGCCAGCTCACCACTCCCTAGCGGAAGCACAGATACGCAGTATTTT
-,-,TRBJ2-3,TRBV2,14,CASGRDRGTDTQYF,TGTGCCAGCGGGAGGGACAGAGGCACAGATACGCAGTATTTT
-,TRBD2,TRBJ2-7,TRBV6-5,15,CASSYSGAGGYEQYF,TGTGCCAGCAGTTACTCGGGTGCGGGAGGCTACGAGCAGTACTTC
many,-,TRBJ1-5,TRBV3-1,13,CASSRSGGQPQHF,TGTGCCAGCAGCCGGTCGGGGGGACAGCCCCAGCATTTT
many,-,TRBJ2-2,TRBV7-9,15,CASSLQQGLAGELFF,TGTGCCAGCAGCTTACAGCAGGGCCTAGCCGGGGAGCTGTTTTTT
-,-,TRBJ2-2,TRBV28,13,CASSSPHTGELFF,TGTGCCAGCAGTTCCCCTCACACCGGGGAGCTGTTTTTT
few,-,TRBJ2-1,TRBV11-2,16,CASSLVQGTPYNEQFF,TGTGCCAGCAGCTTAGTCCAGGGGACACCCTACAATGAGCAGTTCTTC
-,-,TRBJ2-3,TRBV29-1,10,CSVAEHTQYF,TGCAGCGTTGCGGAACATACGCAGTATTTT
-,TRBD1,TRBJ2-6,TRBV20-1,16,CSSGATGGPGANVLTF,TGCAGTTCAGGCGCGACAGGGGGGCCTGGGGCCAACGTCCTGACTTTC
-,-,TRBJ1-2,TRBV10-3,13,CAIIGEGAYGYTF,TGTGCCATCATCGGGGAGGGAGCCTATGGCTACACCTTC
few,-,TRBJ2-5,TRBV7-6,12,CASSPITETQYF,TGTGCCAGCAGCCCCATAACCGAGACCCAGTACTTC
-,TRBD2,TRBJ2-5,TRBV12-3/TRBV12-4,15,CASSKLAEIQETQYF,TGTGCCAGCAGCAAACTAGCGGAGATTCAAGAGACCCAGTACTTC
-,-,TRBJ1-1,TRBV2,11,CASRAEGEAFF,TGTGCCAGCAGAGCAGAGGGTGAAGCTTTCTTT
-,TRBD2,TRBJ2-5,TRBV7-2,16,CASSLTSGRIGETQYF,TGTGCCAGCAGCTTGACTAGCGGGAGAATAGGGGAGACCCAGTACTTC
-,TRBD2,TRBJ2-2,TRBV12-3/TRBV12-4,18,CTFSPSPREGSNTGELFF,TGTACCTTCAGTCCTTCCCCGCGGGAGGGCTCGAACACCGGGGAGCTGTTTTTT
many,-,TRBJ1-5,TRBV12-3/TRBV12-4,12,CASTSSDQPQHF,TGTGCCAGCACTTCGAGCGATCAGCCCCAGCATTTT
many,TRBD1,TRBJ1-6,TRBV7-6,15,CASSLEQGFTSPLHF,TGTGCCAGCAGCTTAGAACAGGGGTTCACTTCACCCCTCCACTTT
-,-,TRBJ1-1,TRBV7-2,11,CASSLTGAGFF,TGTGCCAGCAGCTTAACAGGTGCGGGTTTCTTT
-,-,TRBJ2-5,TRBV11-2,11,CASSSAETQYF,TGTGCCAGCAGCTCCGCTGAGACCCAGTACTTC
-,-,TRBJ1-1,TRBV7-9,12,CASSSQGNEAFF,TGTGCCAGCAGCTCACAGGGCAATGAAGCTTTCTTT
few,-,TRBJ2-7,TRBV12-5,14,CASGLGPQAYEQYF,TGTGCTAGTGGTTTGGGCCCCCAAGCCTACGAGCAGTACTTC
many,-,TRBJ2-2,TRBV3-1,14,CASSQAGGSGELFF,TGTGCCAGCAGCCAAGCAGGGGGGTCCGGGGAGCTGTTTTTT
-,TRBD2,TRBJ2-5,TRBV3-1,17,CASSPLPGLAGEETQYF,TGTGCCAGCAGCCCCCTACCGGGACTAGCGGGGGAAGAGACCCAGTACTTC
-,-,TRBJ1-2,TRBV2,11,CASGGGYGYTF,TGTGCCAGCGGAGGGGGCTATGGCTACACCTTC
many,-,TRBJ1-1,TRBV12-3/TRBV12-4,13,CASSLRWGAEAFF,TGTGCCAGCAGTTTACGGTGGGGAGCTGAAGCTTTCTTT
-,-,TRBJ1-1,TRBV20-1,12,CSVKQSNTEAFF,TGCAGTGTTAAACAGTCTAACACTGAAGCTTTCTTT
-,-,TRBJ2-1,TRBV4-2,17,CASSSHERASSYNEQFF,TGTGCCAGCAGCTCCCACGAGCGGGCATCCTCCTACAATGAGCAGTTCTTC
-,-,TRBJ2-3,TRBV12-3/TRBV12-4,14,CASRQGGSFSGQYF,TGTGCCAGCAGGCAGGGTGGATCCTTCTCGGGGCAGTATTTT
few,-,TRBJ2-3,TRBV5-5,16,CASSSTPGTSTDTQYF,TGTGCCAGCAGCTCCACACCCGGGACTAGCACAGATACGCAGTATTTT
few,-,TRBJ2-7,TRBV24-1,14,CATSDSFWGPEQYF,TGTGCCACCAGTGATTCCTTTTGGGGTCCCGAGCAGTACTTC
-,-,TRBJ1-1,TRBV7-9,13,CASNNNANTEAFF,TGTGCCAGCAACAACAACGCGAACACTGAAGCTTTCTTT
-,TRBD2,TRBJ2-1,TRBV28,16,CASRPRTSGEYNEQFF,TGTGCCAGCAGACCCCGGACTAGCGGGGAGTACAATGAGCAGTTCTTC
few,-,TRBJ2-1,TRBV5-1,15,CASSLQSGTYNEQFF,TGCGCCAGCAGCTTGCAGTCGGGTACCTACAATGAGCAGTTCTTC
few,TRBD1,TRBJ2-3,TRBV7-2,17,CASSLGPGQGGTDTQYF,TGTGCCAGCAGCTTAGGGCCGGGACAGGGAGGAACAGATACGCAGTATTTT
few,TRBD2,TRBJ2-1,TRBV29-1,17,CSVEFSGRRLLHNEQFF,TGCAGCGTTGAATTTAGCGGGAGGCGTCTTCTACACAATGAGCAGTTCTTC
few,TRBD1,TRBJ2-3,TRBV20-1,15,CSARGDRGGTDTQYF,TGCAGTGCTAGAGGGGACAGGGGTGGGACAGATACGCAGTATTTT
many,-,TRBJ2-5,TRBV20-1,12,CSASGNQETQYF,TGCAGTGCTAGTGGCAACCAAGAGACCCAGTACTTC
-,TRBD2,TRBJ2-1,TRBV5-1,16,CASSFGRILQYNEQFF,TGCGCCAGCAGCTTCGGGAGGATTCTCCAATACAATGAGCAGTTCTTC
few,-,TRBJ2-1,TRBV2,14,CASSWDKGLGEQFF,TGTGCCAGCAGCTGGGACAAGGGATTGGGTGAGCAGTTCTTC
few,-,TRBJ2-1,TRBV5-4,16,CASSLGGGHSYNEQFF,TGTGCCAGCAGCTTGGGAGGCGGGCACTCCTACAATGAGCAGTTCTTC
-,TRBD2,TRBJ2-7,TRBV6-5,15,CASSYDSGIPYEQYF,TGTGCCAGCAGTTACGACAGCGGGATCCCCTACGAGCAGTACTTC
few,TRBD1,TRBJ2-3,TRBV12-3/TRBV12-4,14,CASSLQGAPDTQYF,TGTGCCAGCAGTTTACAGGGGGCCCCGGATACGCAGTATTTT
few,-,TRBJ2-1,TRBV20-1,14,CSASEPGAYNEQFF,TGCAGTGCCTCAGAACCAGGGGCCTACAATGAGCAGTTCTTC
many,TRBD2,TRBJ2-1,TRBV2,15,CASSVLAGGVNEQFF,TGTGCCAGCAGTGTTTTAGCGGGAGGAGTAAATGAGCAGTTCTTC
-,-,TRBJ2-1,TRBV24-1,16,CATSDPRDGNYNEQFF,TGTGCCACCAGTGATCCCCGGGACGGAAACTACAATGAGCAGTTCTTC
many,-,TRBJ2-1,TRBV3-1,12,CASSQDRIEQFF,TGTGCCAGCAGCCAAGATAGGATTGAGCAGTTCTTC
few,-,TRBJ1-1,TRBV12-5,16,CASGPHTVKANTEAFF,TGTGCTAGTGGCCCCCACACGGTCAAGGCGAACACTGAAGCTTTCTTT
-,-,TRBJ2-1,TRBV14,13,CASSQLVSGGTFF,TGTGCCAGCAGCCAATTAGTCAGTGGGGGTACGTTCTTC
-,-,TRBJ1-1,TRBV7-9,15,CASSLSGEGNTEAFF,TGTGCCAGCAGCTTATCGGGCGAAGGGAACACTGAAGCTTTCTTT
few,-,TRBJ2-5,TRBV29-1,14,CSVEDQPGRGTQYF,TGCAGCGTTGAAGACCAGCCCGGTCGGGGGACCCAGTACTTC
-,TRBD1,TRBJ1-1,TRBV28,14,CASSLMDRATEAFF,TGTGCCAGCAGTCTAATGGACAGGGCAACTGAAGCTTTCTTT
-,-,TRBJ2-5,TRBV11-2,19,CASSNWGLKGGLEQETQYF,TGTGCCAGCAGCAATTGGGGACTAAAAGGGGGCCTGGAGCAAGAGACCCAGTACTTC